The 13 T cell receptor beta chains presented below share a single source sample, sequenced in a study of blood T cells in healthy people across ages. A second PCR of 7 to 11 cycles used a sample-barcoded 5' primer and a J-beta primer mix. Using its own MiXCR run on the 5' RACE reads, TCRdb lists one record per CDR3 protein. The sample records approximately 800,000 distinct CDR3 sequences, around 25% being singletons. These records were also assigned to another study, of T cells of mothers and their children.

The sample consisted of blood. The receptors come from a boy under 18 in good health.

V is TRBV7-2 and J is TRBJ1-1; 7 bases line up with TRBD1. The CDR3 sequence is 15 residues long. CDR1 SGHTA and CDR2 FQGNSA come from the germline V gene. Trimming removed 5 bases from V and 1 base from J; junction bases left unmatched: 7. The CDR3 loop reads CASSPRRTGNTEAFF. The DNA for the CDR3 is TGTGCCAGCAGCCCCCGCCGGACAGGGAACACTGAAGCTTTCTTT.

This clonotype was recorded a few times. For the CDR3, the DNA is TGTGCCAGCAGCCCCTTGGGGGGGCGCATCAATGAGCAGTTCTTC. Translated: CASSPLGGRINEQFF. The chain carries TRBV7-6 and TRBJ2-1, with D possibly being TRBD2 (7 bases). Trimming left V 5 bases short and J 6 bases short, with 17 bases between. Germline CDR1 reads SGHVS; CDR2 reads FNYEAQ. This CDR3 has 15 residues.

This clonotype was seen many times. The chain carries TRBV27 and TRBJ1-1, with D perhaps TRBD1 (5 bases). The CDR3 contains 15 residues. Germline assignment: CDR1 MNHEY and CDR2 SMNVEV (reference sequence). V gave up 4 bases and J gave up 0 bases, with 12 bases separating them. CDR3 sequence (DNA): TGTGCCAGCAGTTCACGGGGGACCATGAACACTGAAGCTTTCTTT. It specifies CASSSRGTMNTEAFF.

This clonotype was detected a few times. This chain connects TRBV11-2 to TRBJ2-7, with a weak D call TRBD2 (5 bases). Germline assignment: CDR1 SGHAT and CDR2 FQNNGV. The CDR3 covers 15 residues. The ends were cut back, 6 bases at V and 3 bases at J, with 18 bases in the middle. CDR3 sequence reads: CASSPREGSLYEQYF. The CDR3 coding sequence is TGTGCCAGCAGTCCCCGCGAGGGCTCACTCTACGAGCAGTACTTC.

This clonotype appeared a few times. This chain uses TRBV4-3 with TRBJ1-5; TRBD1 agrees at 7 bases. CDR3 length: 16 amino acids. The germline V gene encodes CDR1 LGHNA and CDR2 YSLEER. Losses at the gene ends were 0 bases for V and 8 bases for J; bases not matched to a gene: 10. CDR3 protein: CASSQELARGFEPQHF. CDR3 DNA sequence: TGCGCCAGCAGCCAAGAGTTGGCCAGGGGGTTTGAGCCCCAGCATTTT.

This chain connects TRBV18 to TRBJ2-1, with 10 positions matching TRBD2. Germline V gene lookup returns CDR1 KGHSH and CDR2 LQKENI. CDR3 size: 13 residues. The V gene end was trimmed by 4 bases and the J gene end by 13 bases; junction bases not matched to a gene: 7. DNA of the CDR3: TGTGCCAGCTCACGCGGGACTAGCGTGGGTCAGTTCTTC. Translation gives CASSRGTSVGQFF.

This clonotype has a handful of counts. The genes are TRBV6-5 and TRBJ2-7; 12 bases match TRBD1. V shed 6 bases, J shed 7 bases, and the junction held 4 bases outside the gene matches. This CDR3 is built from 13 residues. The germline gives CDR1 MNHEY, CDR2 SVGAGI. The CDR3 coding sequence is TGTGCCAGCAGAAGGGACAGGGGGCGAGAGCAGTACTTC. Encoded protein: CASRRDRGREQYF.

This rearrangement joins TRBV4-1 to TRBJ2-3; D is possibly TRBD1 (6 bases). The V and J ends lost 2 bases and 6 bases respectively, with 9 bases between them. The length of the CDR3 is 13 residues. In germline, CDR1 is MGHRA, CDR2 YSYEKL. This CDR3 is CASSQSTGDTQYF. DNA for the CDR3: TGCGCCAGCAGCCAATCCACAGGGGATACGCAGTATTTT.

This clonotype turned up a few times. The chain joins TRBV13 to TRBJ2-3; D gene unclear. Between the trimmed V and J ends, which lost 0 bases and 2 bases, there was a span of 12 bases. The CDR3 length is 16 residues. Germline V gene data show CDR1 as PRHDT and CDR2 as FYEKMQ (reference sequence). The CDR3 here is CASSLGSFRSTDTQYF. The CDR3 DNA sequence: TGTGCCAGCAGCTTAGGGAGTTTTCGGTCCACAGATACGCAGTATTTT.

This clonotype was found a few times. CDR3: CASSLLEVPDRGYTF. As DNA, the CDR3 is TGTGCCAGCAGCTTATTAGAGGTACCGGATCGGGGCTACACCTTC. The chain employs TRBV7-6 and TRBJ1-2; no clear D gene. Deletions cut 2 bases from V and 8 bases from J, with 18 bases between. The germline V gene has CDR1 SGHVS and CDR2 FNYEAQ. The CDR3 consists of 15 residues. Together with reference TRBV7-6 and TRBJ1-2, the CDR3 gives the full variable domain: GAGVSQSPRYKVTKRGQDVALRCDPISGHVSLYWYRQALGQGPEFLTYFNYEAQQDKSGLPNDRFSAERPEGSISTLTIQRTEQRDSAMYRCASSLLEVPDRGYTFGSGTRLTVV.

This clonotype was observed a few times. The V call is TRBV2, the J call TRBJ2-7; possibly TRBD1 for D (5 bases). The V and J ends lost 2 bases and 4 bases respectively, with 12 bases between them. The CDR3 has 14 amino acids. Germline V CDR1 and CDR2: SNHLY, FYNNEI. The CDR3 sequence: CASSETYRPYEQYF. In DNA form, the CDR3 reads TGTGCCAGCAGTGAAACTTACAGGCCATACGAGCAGTACTTC.

The V call is TRBV28, the J call TRBJ1-1; 9 bases match TRBD1. The CDR3 has 14 residues. V dropped 5 bases and J dropped 11; count of bases not matched to a gene: 12. From germline, CDR1 is MDHEN and CDR2 SYDVKM. CDR3: CASSLTGGSTYAFF. CDR3 sequence (DNA): TGTGCCAGCAGTCTCACAGGGGGCAGCACGTACGCTTTCTTT.

This clonotype was counted only a few times. The chain recombines TRBV21-1 with TRBJ2-7; TRBD1, the table's D call, lacks a check against the DNA. TRBV21-1 is assigned pseudogene status. The CDR3 loop spans 16 amino acids. CDR3 DNA sequence: TGTGCCAGCAGCAAAAGGTTGCAGGGTTACACCTACGAGCAGTACTTC. It codes for CASSKRLQGYTYEQYF.